The clone carrying this T cell receptor beta chain ranks as medium-sized. Its antigen is not identified. MiXCR, applied by TCRdb to the reads, yields one record per CDR3 protein. The table includes about 9,500 distinct CDR3 sequences, approximately 17% detected once. This sample is drawn from a study of liver allograft versus peripheral blood T cells. Study-level information: Transplanted livers held T cell receptor repertoires, and these were compared with repertoires in recipients' peripheral blood. Study observations and caveats: Peripheral blood repertoires reportedly differed from the T cell receptor repertoires found inside liver allografts.

The TCR was taken from a human patient who had a liver transplant. The graft donor may have contributed some T cells.

The CDR3 coding sequence is TGTGCCAGTAGTATCTCGTCAGGGCAGGTGAATGAGCAGTTCTTC. The encoded protein is CASSISSGQVNEQFF. The gene calls are TRBV19 and TRBJ2-1; TRBD1 might be the D (5 bases). V lost 3 bases to trimming and J lost 7 bases, with 16 bases between them. The germline V gene encodes CDR1 LNHDA and CDR2 SQIVND (reference sequence). The CDR3 totals 15 residues.